The 23 T cell receptor beta chains below all came from one sample that was sequenced in a study of neurological immune-mediated disorders. Indicated time point: technical triplicate 1. TCRdb re-called the 5' RACE reads with MiXCR, one entry per CDR3 protein. The table lists about 38,000 distinct CDR3 sequences, approximately 12% of them singletons. Sequencing was performed on PBMCs. These receptors all stem from a man in his fifties or sixties with HTLV-1-associated myelopathy (HAM/TSP).

There are many counts of this clonotype. The chain links TRBV10-3 to TRBJ2-2, with D maybe TRBD1 (5 bases). Trimming cost V 6 bases and J 6 bases, with 17 bases left between them. Germline V gene lookup returns CDR1 ENHRY and CDR2 SYGVKD. The CDR3 runs to 15 residues. CDR3 amino acids: CAISKSNRGAGELFF. CDR3 coding DNA: TGTGCCATCAGCAAGAGCAATAGGGGCGCCGGGGAGCTGTTTTTT.

Many counts were recorded for this clonotype. The rearrangement uses TRBV29-1 and TRBJ2-5; 13 nucleotides line up with TRBD2. CDR3 length: 14 residues. The J segment lost 9 bases and the V segment lost 5 bases, leaving 9 bases of the junction unmatched. Germline-derived CDR1 and CDR2 are SQVTM and ANQGSEA. The CDR3 coding sequence is TGCAGCGTTAAGGGACTAGCGGGACAATTGCCCCAGTACTTC. It yields the protein CSVKGLAGQLPQYF.

This clonotype was observed at least ten times. J is TRBJ1-1 and V is TRBV5-4; tentative D call: TRBD1 (5 bases). The V and J ends lost 2 bases and 4 bases respectively, with 9 bases between them. From germline, CDR1 is SGHNT and CDR2 YYREEE (reference sequence). The CDR3 is made up of 13 amino acids. The CDR3 bases are TGTGCCAGCAGCTTCGGGGCGGGCACTGAAGCTTTCTTT. Translated: CASSFGAGTEAFF.

This clonotype was detected many times. J is TRBJ2-3 and V is TRBV5-1; D is perhaps TRBD1 or TRBD2 (5 bases each). Trimming took off 0 bases at V and 5 bases at J, with 16 bases between the two ends. The CDR3 contains 16 residues. Per germline, CDR1 SGHRS and CDR2 YFSETQ. The CDR3 DNA sequence: TGCGCCAGCAGCTTGGCCGGGGCGGTCTCCGGAGATACGCAGTATTTT. Translating it yields CASSLAGAVSGDTQYF.

This clonotype has only one observation. This chain uses TRBV5-4 with TRBJ2-3; no clear D gene. Germline values: CDR1 SGHNT, CDR2 YYREEE (reference sequence). Trimming removed 0 bases from V and 0 bases from J, with 8 bases in between. The CDR3 spans 15 residues. CDR3 sequence (DNA): TGTGCCAGCAGCTTGGATGTGTGGAGCACAGATACGCAGTATTTT. It translates to CASSLDVWSTDTQYF.

Details on this clonotype: One end of the junction varies from germline; a read error may be responsible. J is TRBJ2-7 and V is TRBV5-5; 10 positions agree with TRBD1. Germline V lookup: CDR1 SGHKS, CDR2 YYEKEE (reference sequence). The CDR3 is 14 residues long. The CDR3, as DNA: TGTGCCAACAGCGTCTTGGGACAGGGGAACGAGCAGTACTTC. It codes for CANSVLGQGNEQYF.

This clonotype came up many times. The chain couples TRBV20-1 to TRBJ2-7; a possible D gene is TRBD2 (5 bases). V shed 1 base and J shed 3 bases, with 13 bases lying between them. The CDR3 length is 14 residues. The V gene's germline CDR1 is DFQATT and CDR2 SNEGSKA (reference sequence). The CDR3 bases are TGCAGTGCTAGAGGTCAATCGGGGTTCTACGAGCAGTACTTC. It codes for CSARGQSGFYEQYF.

Many counts were recorded for this clonotype. This chain links TRBV5-1 with TRBJ2-1, with 8 bases lining up with TRBD2. Germline V gene sequence: CDR1 SGHRS, CDR2 YFSETQ. The trim removed 0 bases at V and 3 bases at J, leaving 5 bases unmatched. There are 16 residues in the CDR3. This chain's CDR3 is CASSLVTSGSYNEQFF. CDR3 DNA sequence: TGCGCCAGCAGCTTGGTCACCAGCGGGAGCTACAATGAGCAGTTCTTC. Full variable domain (rest looked up from reference TRBV5-1 and TRBJ2-1): KAGVTQTPRYLIKTRGQQVTLSCSPISGHRSVSWYQQTPGQGLQFLFEYFSETQRNKGNFPGRFSGRQFSNSRSEMNVSTLELGDSALYLCASSLVTSGSYNEQFFGPGTRLTVL.

This clonotype was seen ten or more times. This chain joins TRBV5-1 and TRBJ2-5, with 8 bases lining up with TRBD2. Germline V lookup: CDR1 SGHRS, CDR2 YFSETQ. The CDR3 covers 15 residues. With V trimmed by 4 bases and J by 5 bases, 10 bases remained unmatched. CDR3 protein: CASSPGDSGMETQYF. The CDR3 DNA reads as TGCGCCAGCAGCCCCGGGGATAGCGGGATGGAGACCCAGTACTTC.

The table lists this clonotype with many counts. The CDR3 DNA reads as TGCGCCAGCAGTGAGAATACGGGGGCCTCCTCCTACGAGCAGTACTTC. Translation gives CASSENTGASSYEQYF. The chain has TRBV10-2 and TRBJ2-7, with D possibly called TRBD1 or TRBD2 (6 bases each). Per germline, CDR1 WSHSY and CDR2 SAAADI. With 2 bases removed from V and 0 bases from J, the gap between germline ends came to 14 bases. The CDR3 loop spans 16 amino acids.

V gene TRBV27 combines with J gene TRBJ1-1, with D unresolved. V dropped 4 bases and J dropped 7 bases, with 19 bases sitting between them. The CDR3 has 15 residues. Looked up from germline, CDR1 is MNHEY and CDR2 is SMNVEV (reference sequence). This CDR3 is CASSSSSGMNDEAFF. CDR3 bases: TGTGCCAGCAGTTCCAGTTCCGGGATGAACGATGAAGCTTTCTTT.

This clonotype has a count of ten or more. The chain is built from TRBV4-2 and TRBJ2-7; D not resolved. V was shortened by 4 bases and J by 3 bases, with 13 bases between the two germline ends. From germline, CDR1 is LGHNA and CDR2 YNFKEQ. The CDR3 runs 14 residues. CDR3 region: CASSLDGSSYEQYF. CDR3 coding DNA: TGTGCCAGCAGCCTTGACGGATCAAGCTACGAGCAGTACTTC.

This clonotype was seen repeatedly, ten times or more. V and J are TRBV5-1 and TRBJ1-1; possible D gene TRBD1, 5 bases. Between the trimmed V and J ends, which lost 4 bases and 8 bases, there was a span of 18 bases. This CDR3 has 14 amino acids. Per the germline V gene, CDR1 is SGHRS and CDR2 is YFSETQ. DNA of the CDR3: TGCGCCAGCAGCCTGCGACCAGGGTCCGAGGAAGCTTTCTTT. Translated, it gives CASSLRPGSEEAFF.

This clonotype was seen at least ten times. The chain links TRBV12-3 or TRBV12-4 to TRBJ1-5; 11 bases agree with TRBD1. This CDR3 region has 19 residues. V trimming: 3 bases; J trimming: 1 base; junction bases outside the gene matches: 11. The DNA of the CDR3 is TGTGCCAGCAGTTTTATAGGGACAGGGGGTATGGGCAGCAATCAGCCCCAGCATTTT. Its protein product is CASSFIGTGGMGSNQPQHF.

The table lists this clonotype with many counts. The gene calls are TRBV5-1 and TRBJ2-3; maybe TRBD1 (5 bases). This CDR3 contains 14 residues. Trimming shortened V by 0 bases and J by 5 bases, and 10 bases separated the two germline ends. CDR1 and CDR2 (germline): SGHRS, YFSETQ. CDR3 in amino acids: CASSLVPDKDTQYF. The CDR3 nucleotides are TGCGCCAGCAGCTTGGTTCCGGACAAAGATACGCAGTATTTT. The full variable domain, completed using reference TRBV5-1 and TRBJ2-3, is KAGVTQTPRYLIKTRGQQVTLSCSPISGHRSVSWYQQTPGQGLQFLFEYFSETQRNKGNFPGRFSGRQFSNSRSEMNVSTLELGDSALYLCASSLVPDKDTQYFGPGTRLTVL.

Many counts were recorded for this clonotype. The chain joins TRBV7-9 to TRBJ2-2; a weak D match, TRBD1 (6 bases). From germline, CDR1 is SEHNR and CDR2 FQNEAQ (reference sequence). Between the trimmed V and J ends, which lost 3 bases and 6 bases, there was a span of 14 bases. The CDR3 contains 15 residues. The chain's CDR3 is CASSLGTMGSGELFF. The CDR3 DNA reads TGTGCCAGCAGCTTGGGGACAATGGGCTCCGGGGAGCTGTTTTTT.

This clonotype was observed at least ten times. The chain couples TRBV20-1 to TRBJ2-2; 9 nucleotides align to TRBD2. Per the germline V gene, CDR1 is DFQATT and CDR2 is SNEGSKA (reference sequence). The CDR3 is made up of 15 amino acids. Trimming took 3 bases from V and 1 from J; bases not matched to a gene: 3. CDR3 sequence: CSASPSGMNTGELFF. CDR3 DNA sequence: TGCAGTGCTAGTCCTAGCGGGATGAACACCGGGGAGCTGTTTTTT.

This clonotype was counted at least ten times. V is TRBV5-1 and J is TRBJ2-3; 9 bases match TRBD1. CDR3 length equals 14 residues. Germline V gives CDR1 SGHRS, CDR2 YFSETQ. Losses at the gene ends were 3 bases for V and 4 bases for J; bases not matched to a gene: 3. CDR3 sequence: CASSWGQGPDTQYF. CDR3 coding DNA: TGCGCCAGCAGCTGGGGACAGGGCCCAGATACGCAGTATTTT.

This clonotype was picked up many times. The CDR3 loop is CASRRLAGGGEQYF. The CDR3 region has the DNA TGTGCCAGCAGAAGGCTAGCGGGAGGGGGCGAGCAGTACTTC. The genes are TRBV7-8 and TRBJ2-7; 12 nucleotides line up with TRBD2. This CDR3 region has 14 residues. Germline CDR1 and CDR2: SGHVS and FQNEAQ. V lost 6 bases to trimming and J lost 6 bases; unmatched junction nucleotides: 6.

This clonotype was counted ten times or more. The chain links TRBV29-1 to TRBJ2-2; 9 bases line up with TRBD2. Trimming removed 6 bases from V and 6 bases from J; junction bases left unmatched: 8. The CDR3 spans 14 residues. Germline loops: CDR1 SQVTM, CDR2 ANQGSEA. CDR3 nucleotide sequence: TGCAGCGTACGACTAGCGGTTAGGGCCGGGGAGCTGTTTTTT. Encoded protein: CSVRLAVRAGELFF.

V usage is TRBV20-1 and J usage is TRBJ1-3; a possible D gene is TRBD1 (5 bases). The germline gives CDR1 DFQATT, CDR2 SNEGSKA (reference sequence). The CDR3 has 16 residues. V was cut by 1 base and J by 1 base, with 14 bases left in between. For the CDR3, the DNA is TGCAGTGCTAGAGGTCAGGGAGACTTTTCTGGAAACACCATATATTTT. The encoded protein is CSARGQGDFSGNTIYF.

As concerns this clonotype: Relative to the germline gene, one junction end is altered; a read error may explain this. The chain couples TRBV7-9 to TRBJ2-5, with D perhaps assigned TRBD1 or TRBD2 (6 bases each). This CDR3 comprises 17 residues. Germline assignment: CDR1 SEHNR and CDR2 FQNEAQ (reference sequence). CDR3 sequence: CASSKGGGQGGRETQYF. CDR3 bases: TGCGCCAGCAGCAAGGGTGGGGGCCAGGGAGGCCGGGAGACCCAGTACTTC.

This chain joins TRBV3-1 and TRBJ2-1; TRBD2 aligns across 12 bases. This CDR3 region has 16 residues. V lost 4 bases, J lost 8 bases, and 9 bases stayed unmatched. CDR1 and CDR2 from the germline V gene are LGHDT and YNNKEL (reference sequence). The CDR3, as DNA: TGTGCCAGCAGCCCGACTAGCGGGAGAGCAGGATATGAGCAGTTCTTC. As protein: CASSPTSGRAGYEQFF.